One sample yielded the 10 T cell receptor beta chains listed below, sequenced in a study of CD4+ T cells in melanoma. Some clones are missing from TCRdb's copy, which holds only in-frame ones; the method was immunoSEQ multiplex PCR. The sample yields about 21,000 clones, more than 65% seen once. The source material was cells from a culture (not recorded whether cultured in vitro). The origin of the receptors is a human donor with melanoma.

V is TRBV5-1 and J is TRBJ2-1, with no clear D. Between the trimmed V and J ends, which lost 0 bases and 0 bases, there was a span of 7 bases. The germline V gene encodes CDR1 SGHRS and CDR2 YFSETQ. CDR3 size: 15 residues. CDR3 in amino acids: CASSLGVSSYNEQFF. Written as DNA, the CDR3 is TGCGCCAGCAGCTTGGGGGTTAGCTCCTACAATGAGCAGTTCTTC.

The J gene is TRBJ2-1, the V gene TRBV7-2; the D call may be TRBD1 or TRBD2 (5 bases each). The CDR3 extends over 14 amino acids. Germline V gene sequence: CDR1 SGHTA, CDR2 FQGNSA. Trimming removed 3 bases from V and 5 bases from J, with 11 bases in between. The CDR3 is CASSLRGGHNEQFF. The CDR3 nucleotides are TGTGCCAGCAGCTTGAGGGGCGGACACAATGAGCAGTTCTTC.

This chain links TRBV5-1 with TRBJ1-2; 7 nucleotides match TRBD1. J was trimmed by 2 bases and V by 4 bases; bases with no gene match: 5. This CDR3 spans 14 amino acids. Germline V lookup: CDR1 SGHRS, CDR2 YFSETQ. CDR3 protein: CASSPETGNYGYTF. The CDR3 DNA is TGCGCCAGCAGCCCGGAGACAGGGAACTATGGCTACACCTTC.

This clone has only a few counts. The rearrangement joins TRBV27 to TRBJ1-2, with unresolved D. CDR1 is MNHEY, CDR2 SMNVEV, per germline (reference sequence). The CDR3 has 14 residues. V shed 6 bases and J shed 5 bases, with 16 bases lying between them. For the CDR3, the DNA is TGTGCCAGCAGCCCTAGGCAGTTAGGGTATGGCTACACCTTC. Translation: CASSPRQLGYGYTF.

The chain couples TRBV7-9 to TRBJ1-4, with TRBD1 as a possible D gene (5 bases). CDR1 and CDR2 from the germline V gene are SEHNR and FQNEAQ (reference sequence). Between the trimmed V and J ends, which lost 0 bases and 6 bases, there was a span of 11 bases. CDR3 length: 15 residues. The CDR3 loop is CASSLAGKGDEKLFF. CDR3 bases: TGTGCCAGCAGCTTAGCAGGGAAAGGGGATGAAAAACTGTTTTTT.

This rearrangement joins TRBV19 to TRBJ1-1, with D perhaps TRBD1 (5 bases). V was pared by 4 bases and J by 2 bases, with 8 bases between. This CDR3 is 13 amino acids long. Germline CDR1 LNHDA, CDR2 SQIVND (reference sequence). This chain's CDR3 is CASSTTVNTEAFF. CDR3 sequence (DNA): TGTGCCAGTAGTACGACAGTAAACACTGAAGCTTTCTTT.

CDR3 nucleotide sequence: TGTGCCAGCAGCTTATGGTATGGGGGCGGGTCGGGCGAGCAGTACTTC. This translates into CASSLWYGGGSGEQYF. The chain has TRBV11-2 and TRBJ2-7, with TRBD1 as a possible D gene (6 bases). Deletions cut 2 bases from V and 6 bases from J, with 20 bases between. This CDR3 contains 16 residues. Germline V gene sequence: CDR1 SGHAT, CDR2 FQNNGV.

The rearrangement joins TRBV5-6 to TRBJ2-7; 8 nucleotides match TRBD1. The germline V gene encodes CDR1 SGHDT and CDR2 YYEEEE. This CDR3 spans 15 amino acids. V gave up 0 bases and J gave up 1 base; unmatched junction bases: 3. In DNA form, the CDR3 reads TGTGCCAGCAGCTTGGGACAGGGGAGGTCCTACGAGCAGTACTTC. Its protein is CASSLGQGRSYEQYF.

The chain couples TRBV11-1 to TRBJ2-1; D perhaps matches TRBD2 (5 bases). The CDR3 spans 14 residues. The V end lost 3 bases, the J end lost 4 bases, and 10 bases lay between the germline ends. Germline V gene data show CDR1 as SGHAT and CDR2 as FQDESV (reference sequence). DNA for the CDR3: TGTGCCAGCAGCTTCGACCGAGGGTACAATGAGCAGTTCTTC. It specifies CASSFDRGYNEQFF.

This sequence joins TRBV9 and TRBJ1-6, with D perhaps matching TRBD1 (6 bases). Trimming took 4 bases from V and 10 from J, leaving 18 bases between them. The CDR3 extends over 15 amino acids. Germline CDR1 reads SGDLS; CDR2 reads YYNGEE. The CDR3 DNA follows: TGTGCCAGCAGCTTAAGAGCACAGGGTGGCTCACCCCTCCACTTT. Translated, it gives CASSLRAQGGSPLHF. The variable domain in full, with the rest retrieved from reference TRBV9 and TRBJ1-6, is DSGVTQTPKHLITATGQRVTLRCSPRSGDLSVYWYQQSLDQGLQFLIQYYNGEERAKGNILERFSAQQFPDLHSELNLSSLELGDSALYFCASSLRAQGGSPLHFGNGTRLTVT.